This T cell receptor (beta chain) is drawn from a study of CD8 T cells in ankylosing spondylitis listed by TCRdb under 2017. Notes on the research overall: The study profiled T cell receptor beta repertoires in healthy donors and ankylosing spondylitis patients to find disease-linked TCR variants. In total, the full study cohort was made up of some 110 healthy donors and 25 ankylosing spondylitis patients. Peripheral blood was sampled, and synovial fluid was also collected from ankylosing spondylitis patients. Results the study describes overall, beyond this receptor: The disease-linked clones showed a CD8+ phenotype and occurred at relatively low frequencies in peripheral blood. Some TCR beta motif variants had previously been reported in synovial fluid and blood of reactive arthritis patients, which suggested common disease-initiation mechanisms. Significant enrichment of the disease-linked clones was reported in matched synovial fluid samples from ankylosing spondylitis patients. Blood from ankylosing spondylitis patients appeared to be characterized by a TCR beta motif composed of eight or nine highly homologous amino acid variants.

As to this clonotype: Its binding antigen is unknown. Base quality data are lacking; no much larger clone is found one base away.

Trimming at the junction amounts to 3 bases on V and 6 bases on J, and the germline ends lie 16 bases apart. The CDR3 holds 16 amino acids from the cysteine to the phenylalanine. CDR3 DNA is the only sequence kept; it has 48 bases, read in frame from the first base. Sequences SGDLS (CDR1) and YYNGEE (CDR2) are obtained from the germline V gene. TCRdb names Illumina HiSeq 2500 as the instrument used. TCR beta libraries were prepared by quantitative 5'-RACE with molecular barcodes. As for the original processing: A new computational method based on a probabilistic model of VDJ rearrangement was used to identify disease-linked TCR variants. TCRdb handled the public reads itself, with Q25 trimming in fastp and clone calling in MiXCR, and kept productive beta chains. Each CDR3 protein appears once, grouped with its most common genes and DNA. The V and J calls come from TCRdb's annotation, not from the publication. The sample records 7,500 to 10,000 distinct CDR3 sequences, 5% to 6.5% of which are singletons. The ten most abundant clones make up approximately 40% of the sample.

This chain is built from TRBV9 and TRBJ1-6, with TRBD1 tentatively as D gene (5 bases match). The TCR sequence derives from a female donor with ankylosing spondylitis or in good health (not recorded which). The sequenced material came from blood, either unsorted or a sorted T cell fraction (not recorded which). This receptor has the CDR3 CASSEAPGLPNSPLHF. The DNA sequence is as follows: TGTGCCAGCAGCGAAGCACCAGGGTTGCCTAATTCACCCCTCCACTTT.